A single sample gave rise to the 22 T cell receptor beta chains below, sequenced in a study of CD8+ T cells in alopecia areata. Treatment noted: oral pan-JAK inhibitor, 5-10 mg twice daily. cDNA serving as the sequencing template came from extracted, reverse transcribed RNA. Assay used: immunoSEQ multiplex PCR; TCRdb lists only in-frame clones, some missing. The sample includes more than 200,000 clones, less than 65% of them seen just once. The source was CD4+ T cells sorted from blood, collected at week 4, from a patient treated with tofacitinib. The receptors originated from a human donor with alopecia areata.

V is TRBV7-9 and J is TRBJ2-7; the D is unclear. Germline lookup yields CDR1 SEHNR and CDR2 FQNEAQ (reference sequence). The V gene lost 4 bases and the J gene lost 7 bases, with 23 bases spanning the gap. This CDR3 has 16 amino acids. The CDR3 sequence is CASSSYGRVVLGEQYF. DNA for the CDR3: TGTGCCAGCAGCTCATATGGCCGGGTGGTTCTAGGGGAGCAGTACTTC.

This clone appeared once. The V and J genes are TRBV2 and TRBJ1-6; D gene uncertain. Germline lookup yields CDR1 SNHLY and CDR2 FYNNEI. The CDR3 is 16 amino acids. Trimming pared 3 bases from V and 7 bases from J, leaving 16 bases between. The CDR3, as DNA: TGTGCCAGCAGTGACTTTTTCTGGACGGTAAATTCACCCCTCCACTTT. Translating gives CASSDFFWTVNSPLHF.

The sample holds one count of this clone. V usage is TRBV7-3 and J usage is TRBJ1-2, with no clear D. V was shortened by 3 bases and J by 2 bases, with 7 bases between the two germline ends. The CDR3 is 13 amino acids. CDR1 and CDR2 (germline): SGHTA, FQGTGA. CDR3 bases: TGTGCCAGCAGCTTTGGCGAGAACTATGGCTACACCTTC. Protein sequence: CASSFGENYGYTF.

This chain connects TRBV11-3 to TRBJ2-3; D not resolved. Per germline, CDR1 SGHNT and CDR2 YENEEA. V lost 4 bases and J 1 base, leaving 9 bases between the germline ends. This CDR3 has 14 residues. CDR3 sequence: CASSSRRGTDTQYF. The CDR3 coding sequence is TGTGCCAGCAGCTCGAGACGGGGCACAGATACGCAGTATTTT. The entire variable domain, with the rest obtained from reference TRBV11-3 and TRBJ2-3, is as follows: EAGVVQSPRYKIIEKKQPVAFWCNPISGHNTLYWYLQNLGQGPELLIRYENEEAVDDSQLPKDRFSAERLKGVDSTLKIQPAELGDSAVYLCASSSRRGTDTQYFGPGTRLTVL.

This chain links TRBV25-1 with TRBJ2-5; 12 nucleotides agree with TRBD1. Germline CDR1 MGHDK, CDR2 SYGVNS. The CDR3 sequence is 14 residues long. Trimming cost V 8 bases and J 6 bases; bases outside gene matches: 7. In DNA, the CDR3 is TGTGCCAGCGGGGACAGGGGGCGCATGCAGACCCAGTACTTC. This codes for CASGDRGRMQTQYF.

J is TRBJ2-5 and V is TRBV4-2; D possibly corresponds to TRBD2 (6 bases). This CDR3 has 14 amino acids. Germline CDR1 reads LGHNA; CDR2 reads YNFKEQ. Deletions cut 7 bases from V and 2 bases from J, with 14 bases between. Written as DNA, the CDR3 is TGTGCCAGCACCCCCTTCCGGGAGCAAGAGACCCAGTACTTC. Translating it yields CASTPFREQETQYF.

The V call is TRBV7-2, the J call TRBJ2-6, with D perhaps matching TRBD1 (6 bases). The CDR3 extends over 18 amino acids. The germline CDR1 and CDR2 sequences are SGHTA and FQGNSA. Trimming stripped 5 bases from V and 0 bases from J, with 17 bases between. CDR3 region: CASSVATGLSSGANVLTF. The CDR3 DNA reads TGTGCCAGCAGCGTGGCGACAGGCCTGAGCTCTGGGGCCAACGTCCTGACTTTC.

V usage is TRBV2 and J usage is TRBJ2-1; TRBD1 matches 10 bases. The CDR3 is 15 residues long. V trimming: 4 bases; J trimming: 10 bases; junction bases outside the gene matches: 10. CDR1 and CDR2 (germline): SNHLY, FYNNEI. Here the CDR3 reads CASSGDRGPIMEQFF. The CDR3 DNA reads TGTGCCAGCAGTGGGGACAGGGGTCCCATCATGGAGCAGTTCTTC.

The chain links TRBV29-1 to TRBJ1-2, with 12 bases lining up with TRBD1. CDR3 size: 17 residues. The germline CDR1 and CDR2 sequences are SQVTM and ANQGSEA. V dropped 4 bases and J dropped 4; count of bases not matched to a gene: 13. CDR3 nucleotide sequence: TGCAGCGTTGCCGGGACAGGGGGCGCGAGGAGAGCCTATGGCTACACCTTC. Its protein product is CSVAGTGGARRAYGYTF.

There are a few counts of this clone. The chain uses TRBV18 and TRBJ1-2; 7 nucleotides agree with TRBD1. The CDR3 runs 14 residues. Germline V CDR1 and CDR2: KGHSH, LQKENI. V lost 2 bases, J lost 5 bases, and 5 bases stayed unmatched. The CDR3 nucleotides are TGTGCCAGCTCACCAAGACAGGGAAGGTATGGCTACACCTTC. It encodes CASSPRQGRYGYTF.

This rearrangement joins TRBV6-6 to TRBJ2-7; D is unresolved. The length of the CDR3 is 13 residues. Germline lookup yields CDR1 MNHNY and CDR2 SVGAGI (reference sequence). The V gene lost 7 bases and the J gene lost 1 base, with 11 bases spanning the gap. This CDR3 reads CASTMGGSYEQYF. The CDR3 coding sequence is TGTGCCAGCACCATGGGCGGTTCCTACGAGCAGTACTTC.

J is TRBJ2-5 and V is TRBV29-1; maybe TRBD1 (5 bases). Trimming took 6 bases from V and 0 from J, leaving 8 bases between them. This CDR3 spans 12 amino acids. Germline assignment: CDR1 SQVTM and CDR2 ANQGSEA. This CDR3 reads CSVTEYQETQYF. Written as DNA, the CDR3 is TGCAGCGTGACAGAGTACCAAGAGACCCAGTACTTC.

V is TRBV4-3 and J is TRBJ1-2, with 7 bases aligning to TRBD1. The CDR3 totals 15 residues. Germline V gene lookup returns CDR1 LGHNA and CDR2 YSLEER. The V gene end was trimmed by 1 base and the J gene end by 7 bases; junction bases not matched to a gene: 9. The CDR3 sequence: CASSQGDRVSGGYTF. DNA for the CDR3: TGCGCCAGCAGCCAAGGCGACAGGGTATCTGGTGGCTACACCTTC.

The chain combines TRBV29-1 with TRBJ1-2; D is unclear. CDR3 length equals 9 residues. Germline V lookup: CDR1 SQVTM, CDR2 ANQGSEA. Trimming left V 5 bases short and J 8 bases short, with 6 bases between. Here the CDR3 reads CSVQKGYTF. As DNA, the CDR3 is TGCAGCGTTCAGAAAGGCTACACCTTC.

The chain employs TRBV18 and TRBJ2-5; no definite D call. Germline V gives CDR1 KGHSH, CDR2 LQKENI. The germline V and J ends were trimmed by 4 bases and 5 bases, with 11 bases remaining between them. The length of the CDR3 is 13 residues. CDR3 sequence: CASSLTQVETQYF. In DNA, the CDR3 is TGTGCCAGCTCACTAACTCAGGTGGAGACCCAGTACTTC.

On this clone: One junction end disagrees with the germline gene, perhaps due to a read error. The CDR3 region has the DNA TGCAGCGTCGGGAACGCTGAAGCTTTCTTT. Its protein product is CSVGNAEAFF. This rearrangement joins TRBV29-1 to TRBJ1-1; D remains unclear. This CDR3 is 10 amino acids long. CDR1 SQVTM and CDR2 ANQGSEA come from the germline V gene.

This clone occurred a few times. The chain carries TRBV14 and TRBJ2-2; no firm D call. This CDR3 is built from 13 residues. Germline V CDR1 and CDR2: SGHDN, FVKESK. V lost 6 bases and J 1 base, leaving 6 bases between the germline ends. The CDR3 coding sequence is TGTGCCAGCAGGCGAGAGAACACCGGGGAGCTGTTTTTT. The encoded protein is CASRRENTGELFF.

This sequence joins TRBV7-3 and TRBJ2-7; D is perhaps TRBD1 or TRBD2 (5 bases each). V was cut by 2 bases and J by 3 bases, with 8 bases left in between. In germline, CDR1 is SGHTA, CDR2 FQGTGA. This CDR3 comprises 13 residues. CDR3 protein: CASSLGGHYEQYF. Written as DNA, the CDR3 is TGTGCCAGCAGCTTAGGGGGTCACTACGAGCAGTACTTC.

The rearrangement uses TRBV7-9 and TRBJ2-1, with TRBD2 identical over 8 bases. The CDR3 is 15 amino acids. V shed 4 bases and J 6 bases; nucleotides not matched to a gene: 8. The germline gives CDR1 SEHNR, CDR2 FQNEAQ (reference sequence). CDR3 DNA sequence: TGTGCCAGCAGCTCGGGACTAGGCACCTCCAATGAGCAGTTCTTC. It is translated as CASSSGLGTSNEQFF.

In this sample, this clone turned up a few times. This chain links TRBV29-1 with TRBJ2-2; D gene uncertain. CDR3 length equals 14 residues. The V end lost 5 bases, the J end lost 1 base, and 11 bases lay between the germline ends. Germline V gene lookup returns CDR1 SQVTM and CDR2 ANQGSEA. The chain's CDR3 is CSVRSSVNTGELFF. The CDR3 nucleotides read TGCAGCGTTAGGAGCAGTGTGAACACCGGGGAGCTGTTTTTT.

Note on this clone: One junction end disagrees with the germline gene, perhaps due to a read error. V gene TRBV7-7 combines with J gene TRBJ2-5; D tentatively reads TRBD1 or TRBD2 (5 bases each). This CDR3 has 14 residues. Germline V gives CDR1 SSHAT, CDR2 FNYEAQ (reference sequence). The CDR3 coding sequence is TGTGCTAGCAGCCGGCCGGGACCTCAAGAGACCCAGTACTTC. This sequence encodes CASSRPGPQETQYF. The whole variable domain, remainder taken from reference TRBV7-7 and TRBJ2-5, is GAGVSQSPRYKVTKRGQDVTLRCDPISSHATLYWYQQALGQGPEFLTYFNYEAQPDKSGLPSDRFSAERPEGSISTLTIQRTEQRDSAMYRCASSRPGPQETQYFGPGTRLLVL.

This clone was detected once. V is TRBV4-3 and J is TRBJ1-2; D uncertain. Deletions cut 3 bases from V and 7 bases from J, with 12 bases between. The CDR3 is 13 residues long. From germline, CDR1 is LGHNA and CDR2 YSLEER. For the CDR3, the DNA is TGCGCCAGCAGCCACCAGGAAACTAGTGGCTACACCTTC. Its translation: CASSHQETSGYTF.